Below, one TCR beta chain is given with its context. This library used about 400 ng RNA and molecular barcoded adaptors spanning alpha/delta and beta/gamma chains. TCRdb passed the reads through MiXCR, listing each CDR3 protein once. The data contain 75,000 to 90,000 distinct CDR3 sequences, approximately 13% of them singletons. The CDR3 sequence is 12 residues long. Germline lookup yields CDR1 SQVTM and CDR2 ANQGSEA. Trimming took off 7 bases at V and 0 bases at J, with 9 bases between the two ends. This sample is part of a study of read filtering for tumor transcriptome and immune sequencing. Study in general: Mean patient age was about 66 years, range roughly 45 to 85; approximately 18 male, roughly 14 female. Revised staging placed roughly 8 patients in R-ISS I, over 15 in II, more than five in III.

The chain is built from TRBV29-1 and TRBJ1-1; D ambiguous. This sequence was found in a donor aged 40 or older with multiple myeloma. Sequencing used a population of CD138-negative cells sorted from bone marrow. The CDR3: CSASTVNTEAFF. CDR3 nucleotide sequence: TGCAGCGCTTCCACAGTGAACACTGAAGCTTTCTTT.